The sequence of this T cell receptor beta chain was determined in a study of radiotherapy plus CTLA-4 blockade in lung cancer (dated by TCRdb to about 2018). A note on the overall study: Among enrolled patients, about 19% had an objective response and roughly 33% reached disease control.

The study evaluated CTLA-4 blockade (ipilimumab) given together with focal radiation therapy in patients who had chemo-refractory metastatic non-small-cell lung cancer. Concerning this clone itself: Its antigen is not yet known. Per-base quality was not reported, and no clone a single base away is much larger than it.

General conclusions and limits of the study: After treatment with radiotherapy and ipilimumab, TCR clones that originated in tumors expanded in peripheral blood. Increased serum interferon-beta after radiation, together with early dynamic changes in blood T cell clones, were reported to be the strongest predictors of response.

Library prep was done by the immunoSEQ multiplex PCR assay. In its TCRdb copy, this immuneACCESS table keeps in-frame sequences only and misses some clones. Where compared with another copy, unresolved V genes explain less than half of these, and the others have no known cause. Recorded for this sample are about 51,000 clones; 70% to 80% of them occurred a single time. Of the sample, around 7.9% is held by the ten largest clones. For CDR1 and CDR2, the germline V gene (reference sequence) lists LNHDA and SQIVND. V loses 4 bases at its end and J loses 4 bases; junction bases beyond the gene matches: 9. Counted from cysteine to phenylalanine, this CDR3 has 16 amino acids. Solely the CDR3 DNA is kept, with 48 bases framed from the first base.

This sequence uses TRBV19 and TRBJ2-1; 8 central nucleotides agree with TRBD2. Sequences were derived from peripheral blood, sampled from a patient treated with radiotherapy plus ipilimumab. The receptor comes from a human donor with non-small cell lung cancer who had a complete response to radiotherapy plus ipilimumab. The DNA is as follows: TGTGCCAGTAGTAGGTGGGAGGTAGCGGGGTACAATGAGCAGTTCTTC. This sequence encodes CASSRWEVAGYNEQFF.